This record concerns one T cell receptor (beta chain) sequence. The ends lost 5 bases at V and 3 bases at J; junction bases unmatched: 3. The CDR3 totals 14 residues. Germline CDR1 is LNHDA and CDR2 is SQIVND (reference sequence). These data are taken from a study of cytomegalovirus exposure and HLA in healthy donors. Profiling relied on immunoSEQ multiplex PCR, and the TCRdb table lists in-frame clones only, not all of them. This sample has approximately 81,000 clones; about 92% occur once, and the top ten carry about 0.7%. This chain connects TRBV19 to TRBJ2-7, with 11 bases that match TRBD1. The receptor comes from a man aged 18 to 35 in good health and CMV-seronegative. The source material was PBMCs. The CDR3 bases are TGTGCCAGTAGTCCAGGGACAGGGGGCTACGAGCAGTACTTC. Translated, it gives CASSPGTGGYEQYF.